The 8 T cell receptor beta chains given below trace back to one sample, sequenced in a study of blood T cell repertoires in COVID-19. The repertoire was sequenced with immunoSEQ multiplex PCR; TCRdb's copy has only in-frame clones and lacks some. Among over 300,000 clones listed, around 87% were seen once. Sequencing used peripheral blood. The receptors stem from a man aged 18 to 30 with active or convalescent COVID-19.

This rearrangement joins TRBV19 to TRBJ1-2, with TRBD1 as a possible D gene (6 bases). The CDR3 is 17 residues long. Germline V lookup: CDR1 LNHDA, CDR2 SQIVND (reference sequence). Trimming left V 4 bases short and J 2 bases short, with 20 bases between. CDR3 region: CASSTYLRGALNYGYTF. Here the CDR3 DNA reads TGTGCCAGTAGTACATATCTCAGGGGCGCTCTAAACTATGGCTACACCTTC.

This clone was observed once. The rearrangement joins TRBV19 to TRBJ2-1; 10 nucleotides agree with TRBD2. V gave up 10 bases and J gave up 2 bases; unmatched junction bases: 8. Germline values: CDR1 LNHDA, CDR2 SQIVND (reference sequence). The CDR3 is made up of 15 amino acids. The CDR3 sequence is CATGKAGGAYNEQFF. The CDR3 DNA sequence: TGTGCCACCGGTAAAGCGGGAGGGGCCTACAATGAGCAGTTCTTC.

The chain links TRBV6-5 to TRBJ2-5; possibly TRBD1 for D (6 bases). Germline V gene sequence: CDR1 MNHEY, CDR2 SVGAGI. The length of the CDR3 is 16 residues. The V gene lost 0 bases and the J gene lost 3 bases, with 14 bases spanning the gap. CDR3 nucleotides: TGTGCCAGCAGTTACTCGCAGGGGTCCAAAAAAGAGACCCAGTACTTC. It specifies CASSYSQGSKKETQYF.

The rearrangement links TRBV15 to TRBJ2-7, with D possibly matching TRBD1 (5 bases). Germline CDR1 reads LNHNV; CDR2 reads YYDKDF (reference sequence). Between the trimmed V and J ends, which lost 4 bases and 1 base, there was a span of 17 bases. The CDR3 loop spans 16 amino acids. CDR3 DNA sequence: TGTGCCACCAGCACCAGTCTGGGGCCAAGATCCTACGAGCAGTACTTC. Translated, it gives CATSTSLGPRSYEQYF.

The chain joins TRBV7-3 to TRBJ2-5, with 8 bases aligning to TRBD2. The CDR3 runs 15 residues. The junction had 9 bases not matched to a gene; V was cut back by 4 bases and J by 5 bases. Germline V gives CDR1 SGHTA, CDR2 FQGTGA. CDR3 residues: CASSSPGSGTETQYF. CDR3 nucleotides: TGTGCCAGCAGCTCCCCGGGTAGCGGGACGGAGACCCAGTACTTC.

The rearrangement joins TRBV5-8 to TRBJ2-1; the match to TRBD2 covers 9 bases. The ends lost 4 bases at V and 2 bases at J; junction bases unmatched: 16. The CDR3 loop spans 19 amino acids. In germline, CDR1 is SGHTS, CDR2 YDEGEE. The CDR3 DNA reads as TGTGCCAGCAGCCCCCCTCCCTCTAGCGGGGAATCAACCTACAATGAGCAGTTCTTC. Amino acid sequence: CASSPPPSSGESTYNEQFF.

The chain joins TRBV5-5 to TRBJ2-1, with a possible D match to TRBD2 (6 bases). The V gene lost 4 bases and the J gene lost 15 bases, with 17 bases spanning the gap. Germline CDR1 is SGHKS and CDR2 is YYEKEE (reference sequence). There are 12 residues in the CDR3. The CDR3 DNA reads TGTGCCAGCAGCCTGTTAGCGGAAGGGAGGTTCTTC. Its translation: CASSLLAEGRFF.

About this clone itself: Other DNA sequences in the sample encode the same CDR3. The chain carries TRBV12-3 or TRBV12-4 and TRBJ2-5; 7 nucleotides agree with TRBD1. This CDR3 spans 13 amino acids. V gave up 3 bases and J gave up 4 bases; unmatched junction bases: 2. The CDR3 loop is CASSLTGRETQYF. The CDR3 DNA is TGTGCCAGCAGTTTGACAGGGAGAGAGACCCAGTACTTC.